These 27 T cell receptor beta chains originate from one sample sequenced in a study of OX40 agonist ivuxolimab in advanced cancers. The assay was immunoSEQ multiplex PCR, and TCRdb's table has in-frame clones only and misses some. The data contain 50,000 to 75,000 clones, about 86% of them singletons. Sequenced here: CD4+ or CD8+ T cells sorted from blood, sampled in a trial of the OX40 agonist ivuxolimab. All receptors derive from an adult with an advanced solid tumor such as melanoma, head and neck, liver or kidney cancer.

This sequence joins TRBV11-2 and TRBJ2-3; no reliable D call. From germline, CDR1 is SGHAT and CDR2 FQNNGV. This CDR3 comprises 13 residues. Trimming shortened V by 3 bases and J by 0 bases, and 4 bases separated the two germline ends. CDR3 sequence reads: CASSFRSTDTQYF. In DNA form, the CDR3 reads TGTGCCAGCAGCTTCCGGAGCACAGATACGCAGTATTTT.

This clone came up a few times. This chain connects TRBV5-1 to TRBJ2-7; 7 bases fit TRBD2. V was pared by 0 bases and J by 0 bases, with 0 bases of the junction left unmatched. Per germline, CDR1 SGHRS and CDR2 YFSETQ. CDR3 length: 14 residues. In DNA form, the CDR3 reads TGCGCCAGCAGCTTGGGCGGGAGCTCCTACGAGCAGTACTTC. This codes for CASSLGGSSYEQYF.

The J gene is TRBJ2-4, the V gene TRBV18, with 8 bases matching TRBD1. V was clipped by 0 bases and J by 0 bases; unmatched bases: 1. The CDR3 consists of 16 residues. CDR1 and CDR2 (germline): KGHSH, LQKENI. CDR3 DNA: TGTGCCAGCTCACCACCGCAGGGGGCAGCCAAAAACATTCAGTACTTC. This encodes CASSPPQGAAKNIQYF.

CDR3 sequence reads: CASSPGQPSDTQYF. CDR3 DNA sequence: TGCGCCAGCAGCCCGGGACAGCCGTCAGATACGCAGTATTTT. J is TRBJ2-3 and V is TRBV5-1, with 7 bases that match TRBD1. The CDR3 totals 14 residues. Germline values: CDR1 SGHRS, CDR2 YFSETQ. The V gene end was trimmed by 4 bases and the J gene end by 4 bases; junction bases not matched to a gene: 6.

The gene calls are TRBV5-1 and TRBJ2-7, with a possible D match to TRBD2 (5 bases). This CDR3 is 13 amino acids long. CDR1 is SGHRS and CDR2 is YFSETQ in the germline V gene. Trimming left V 1 base short and J 5 bases short, with 10 bases between. CDR3 in DNA: TGCGCCAGCAGCTTGCAGAGGGCCCACGAGCAGTACTTC. Residues: CASSLQRAHEQYF.

This chain connects TRBV6-1 to TRBJ1-1, with D perhaps matching TRBD1 (6 bases). The CDR3 is made up of 14 amino acids. CDR1 is MNHNS, CDR2 SASEGT, per germline. V was cut by 6 bases and J by 4 bases, with 15 bases left in between. CDR3 sequence (DNA): TGTGCCAGCAGAGTACAGGGAGGAGCCACTGAAGCTTTCTTT. It codes for CASRVQGGATEAFF.

J is TRBJ2-3 and V is TRBV21-1; the table's D call, TRBD1, has no DNA check behind it. TRBV21-1 is described as a pseudogene. The CDR3 runs to 19 residues. DNA of the CDR3: TGTGCCAGCAGCAAAGGACCCCCAACCGGGACAGGGGGTTCAGATACGCAGTATTTT. It codes for CASSKGPPTGTGGSDTQYF.

The gene calls are TRBV6-1 and TRBJ1-2; D gene uncertain. V lost 0 bases, J lost 0 bases, and 11 bases lay in between. Looked up from germline, CDR1 is MNHNS and CDR2 is SASEGT. This CDR3 has 16 amino acids. The CDR3 bases are TGTGCCAGCAGTGAAGCCGGCACAGCCTCTAACTATGGCTACACCTTC. This translates into CASSEAGTASNYGYTF.

This chain links TRBV7-2 with TRBJ1-2; 11 bases agree with TRBD1. Germline V lookup: CDR1 SGHTA, CDR2 FQGNSA. The CDR3 spans 15 residues. J was trimmed by 7 bases and V by 0 bases; bases with no gene match: 4. CDR3: CASSLAGQGASGYTF. CDR3 coding DNA: TGTGCCAGCAGCTTAGCAGGACAGGGGGCTTCTGGCTACACCTTC. Full variable domain (remainder filled in from reference TRBV7-2 and TRBJ1-2): GAGVSQSPSNKVTEKGKDVELRCDPISGHTALYWYRQSLGQGLEFLIYFQGNSAPDKSGLPSDRFSAERTGGSVSTLTIQRTQQEDSAVYLCASSLAGQGASGYTFGSGTRLTVV.

V and J are TRBV7-8 and TRBJ2-7; weak D call: TRBD2 (6 bases). Germline assignment: CDR1 SGHVS and CDR2 FQNEAQ. The CDR3 has 16 amino acids. V shed 5 bases and J shed 6 bases, with 23 bases lying between them. The CDR3 here is CASSGPQNSAGGEQYF. Here the CDR3 DNA reads TGTGCCAGCAGCGGCCCTCAGAATAGCGCCGGGGGCGAGCAGTACTTC.

V is TRBV6-5 and J is TRBJ1-1; D is possibly TRBD1 (5 bases). The CDR3 runs to 14 residues. Per germline, CDR1 MNHEY and CDR2 SVGAGI. Trimming removed 6 bases from V and 0 bases from J, with 11 bases in between. The CDR3 DNA reads as TGTGCCAGCAGCCGGACACCGGTGAACACTGAAGCTTTCTTT. This gives the protein CASSRTPVNTEAFF.

J is TRBJ1-1 and V is TRBV7-8, with D perhaps TRBD1 (5 bases). CDR1 SGHVS and CDR2 FQNEAQ come from the germline V gene. Trimming took off 7 bases at V and 0 bases at J, with 15 bases between the two ends. The CDR3 extends over 15 amino acids. CDR3 DNA: TGTGCCAGCACCCCCCGGGGGAACATGAACACTGAAGCTTTCTTT. It is translated as CASTPRGNMNTEAFF.

The chain links TRBV20-1 to TRBJ2-1; weak D call: TRBD2 (6 bases). The CDR3 is 10 residues long. Per germline, CDR1 DFQATT and CDR2 SNEGSKA (reference sequence). V was shortened by 5 bases and J by 12 bases, with 11 bases between the two germline ends. The CDR3 bases are TGCAGTGCTGAGAAGCGGGTGCAGTTCTTC. Translated: CSAEKRVQFF.

This chain links TRBV5-1 with TRBJ2-2; 7 bases are shared with TRBD1. The V segment lost 2 bases and the J segment 2 bases; nucleotides outside the gene matches: 6. This CDR3 has 16 amino acids. The germline gives CDR1 SGHRS, CDR2 YFSETQ. The DNA for the CDR3 is TGCGCCAGCAGCTTAACCGGGACAGTCAACACCGGGGAGCTGTTTTTT. It is translated as CASSLTGTVNTGELFF.

CDR3 residues: CAWTRMNTEAFF. CDR3 nucleotides: TGTGCCTGGACCAGGATGAACACTGAAGCTTTCTTT. J is TRBJ1-1 and V is TRBV30, with D uncertain. CDR1 GTSNPN and CDR2 SVGIG come from the germline V gene (reference sequence). The V end was cut by 4 bases, the J end by 0 bases, with 6 bases between. There are 12 residues in the CDR3.

V usage is TRBV19 and J usage is TRBJ1-6; D remains ambiguous. The V gene's germline CDR1 is LNHDA and CDR2 SQIVND (reference sequence). With 10 bases removed from V and 7 bases from J, the gap between germline ends came to 23 bases. This CDR3 has 16 amino acids. DNA for the CDR3: TGTGCCACCCACCCCAAGGGATTCGGCTCGAATTCACCCCTCCACTTT. This sequence encodes CATHPKGFGSNSPLHF.

This clone came up once. The gene calls are TRBV18 and TRBJ2-1; 10 bases are a match to TRBD2. The CDR3 contains 15 residues. J was trimmed by 5 bases and V by 4 bases; bases with no gene match: 5. The V gene's germline CDR1 is KGHSH and CDR2 LQKENI. In nucleotides, the CDR3 is TGTGCCAGCTCACGGTCTAGCGGGGGCCACAATGAGCAGTTCTTC. The encoded protein is CASSRSSGGHNEQFF.

The count of this clone is one. The chain has TRBV25-1 and TRBJ2-5; no definite D call. Germline values: CDR1 MGHDK, CDR2 SYGVNS. CDR3 size: 15 residues. V shed 0 bases and J shed 3 bases, with 11 bases lying between them. CDR3 DNA sequence: TGTGCCAGCAGTGAATATCTGGGCCTGAAAGAGACCCAGTACTTC. Protein product: CASSEYLGLKETQYF.

The chain couples TRBV6-1 to TRBJ1-3, with D hard to call. Germline loops: CDR1 MNHNS, CDR2 SASEGT. The V end lost 0 bases, the J end lost 0 bases, and 9 bases lay between the germline ends. The CDR3 runs to 16 residues. The CDR3 loop is CASSEARSGSGNTIYF. Written as DNA, the CDR3 is TGTGCCAGCAGTGAAGCGCGGTCCGGCTCTGGAAACACCATATATTTT.

This rearrangement joins TRBV6-6 to TRBJ1-4, with D hard to call. CDR3 size: 13 residues. With 2 bases removed from V and 3 bases from J, the gap between germline ends came to 4 bases. Looked up from germline, CDR1 is MNHNY and CDR2 is SVGAGI (reference sequence). Written as DNA, the CDR3 is TGTGCCAGCAGTTACAGCCCTAATGAAAAACTGTTTTTT. This codes for CASSYSPNEKLFF.

The count of this clone is one. This CDR3 reads CASSQRISSYEQYF. The CDR3 DNA sequence: TGCGCCAGCAGCCAAAGGATATCCTCCTACGAGCAGTACTTC. The V gene is TRBV4-1, the J gene TRBJ2-7; D remains unclear. The CDR3 runs 14 residues. Trimming cost V 2 bases and J 0 bases, with 8 bases left between them. Germline V gives CDR1 MGHRA, CDR2 YSYEKL.

This chain links TRBV19 with TRBJ2-7; maybe TRBD1 (6 bases). V was shortened by 4 bases and J by 3 bases, with 10 bases between the two germline ends. The CDR3 runs to 13 residues. Looked up from germline, CDR1 is LNHDA and CDR2 is SQIVND (reference sequence). The CDR3, as DNA: TGTGCCAGTAGTACAGGGGTACTCTACGAGCAGTACTTC. Translated, it gives CASSTGVLYEQYF.

The chain links TRBV5-1 to TRBJ1-1; possible D gene TRBD1, 5 bases. Germline CDR1 reads SGHRS; CDR2 reads YFSETQ. With 4 bases removed from V and 0 bases from J, the gap between germline ends came to 10 bases. The CDR3 length is 14 residues. The CDR3 protein is CASSPEGLNTEAFF. CDR3 sequence (DNA): TGCGCCAGCAGCCCGGAGGGGTTGAACACTGAAGCTTTCTTT.

The chain joins TRBV4-1 to TRBJ2-7; D is undetermined. This CDR3 region has 15 residues. Deletions cut 0 bases from V and 2 bases from J, with 11 bases between. The germline gives CDR1 MGHRA, CDR2 YSYEKL. CDR3 in DNA: TGCGCCAGCAGCCAAGACATCGCATTACCCTACGAGCAGTACTTC. Amino acid sequence: CASSQDIALPYEQYF.

This CDR3 is CASRDSGAHTDTQYF. Written as DNA, the CDR3 is TGCGCCAGCCGCGATTCGGGGGCCCACACAGATACGCAGTATTTT. The chain combines TRBV5-1 with TRBJ2-3; D tentatively reads TRBD1 or TRBD2 (6 bases each). The CDR3 length is 15 residues. Germline V CDR1 and CDR2: SGHRS, YFSETQ. The germline V and J ends were trimmed by 7 bases and 2 bases, with 17 bases remaining between them.

This chain joins TRBV5-1 and TRBJ2-6, with 8 bases fitting TRBD1. Germline CDR1 and CDR2: SGHRS and YFSETQ. The CDR3 contains 16 residues. Trimming at V came to 0 bases and at J to 1 base, leaving 0 bases not matched to a gene. CDR3 sequence: CASSLGTGSGANVLTF. The CDR3 region has the DNA TGCGCCAGCAGCTTGGGGACAGGGTCTGGGGCCAACGTCCTGACTTTC.

V gene TRBV21-1 combines with J gene TRBJ2-3; no DNA check was done on the table's D call, TRBD1. TRBV21-1 is a pseudogene segment. The length of the CDR3 is 14 residues. The CDR3 loop reads CASSSEGAPDTQYF. The CDR3 DNA reads TGTGCCAGCAGCAGTGAGGGGGCGCCCGATACGCAGTATTTT.